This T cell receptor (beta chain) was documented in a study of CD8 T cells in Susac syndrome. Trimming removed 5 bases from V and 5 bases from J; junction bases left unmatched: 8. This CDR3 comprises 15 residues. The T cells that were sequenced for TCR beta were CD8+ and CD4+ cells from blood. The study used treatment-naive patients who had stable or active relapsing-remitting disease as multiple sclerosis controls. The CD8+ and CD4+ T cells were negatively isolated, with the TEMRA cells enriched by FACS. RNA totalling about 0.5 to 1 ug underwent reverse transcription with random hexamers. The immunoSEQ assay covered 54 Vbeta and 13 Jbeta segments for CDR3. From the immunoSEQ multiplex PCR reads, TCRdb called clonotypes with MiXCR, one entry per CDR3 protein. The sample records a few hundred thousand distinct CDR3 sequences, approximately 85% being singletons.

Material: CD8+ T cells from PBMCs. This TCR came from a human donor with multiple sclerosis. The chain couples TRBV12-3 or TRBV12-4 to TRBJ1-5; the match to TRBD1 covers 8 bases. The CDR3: CASSHSGGGHQPQHF. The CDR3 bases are TGTGCCAGCAGTCACTCAGGGGGCGGGCATCAGCCCCAGCATTTT.